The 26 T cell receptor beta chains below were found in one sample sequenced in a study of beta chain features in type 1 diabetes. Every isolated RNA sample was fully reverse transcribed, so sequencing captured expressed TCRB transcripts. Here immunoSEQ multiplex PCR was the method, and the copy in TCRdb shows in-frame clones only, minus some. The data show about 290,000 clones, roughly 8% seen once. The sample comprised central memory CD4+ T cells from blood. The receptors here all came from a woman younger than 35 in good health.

This CDR3 is CASSVVPTGENTEAFF. The CDR3 DNA follows: TGTGCCAGCAGCGTAGTCCCGACAGGGGAGAACACTGAAGCTTTCTTT. The V call is TRBV9, the J call TRBJ1-1; the match to TRBD1 covers 8 bases. The CDR3 is 16 residues long. Germline values: CDR1 SGDLS, CDR2 YYNGEE. Losses at the gene ends were 0 bases for V and 1 base for J; bases not matched to a gene: 5.

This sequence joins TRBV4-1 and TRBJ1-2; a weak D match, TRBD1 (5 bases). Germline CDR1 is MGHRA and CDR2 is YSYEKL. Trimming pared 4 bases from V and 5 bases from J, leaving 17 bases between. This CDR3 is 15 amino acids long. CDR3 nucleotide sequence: TGCGCCAGCAGCCTGACAGCTCGGCAAGTTTATGGCTACACCTTC. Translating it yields CASSLTARQVYGYTF.

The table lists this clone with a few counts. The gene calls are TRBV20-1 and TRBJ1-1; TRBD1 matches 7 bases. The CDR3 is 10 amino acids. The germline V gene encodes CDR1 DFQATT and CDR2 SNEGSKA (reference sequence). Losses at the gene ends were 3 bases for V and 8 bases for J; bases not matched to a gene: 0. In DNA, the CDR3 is TGCAGTGCTAGGGACAGGGAAGCTTTCTTT. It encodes CSARDREAFF.

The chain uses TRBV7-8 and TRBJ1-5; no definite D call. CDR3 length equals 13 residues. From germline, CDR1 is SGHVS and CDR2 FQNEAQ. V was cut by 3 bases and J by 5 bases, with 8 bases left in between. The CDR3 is CASSFRSDQPQHF. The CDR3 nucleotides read TGTGCCAGCAGCTTTCGATCCGATCAGCCCCAGCATTTT. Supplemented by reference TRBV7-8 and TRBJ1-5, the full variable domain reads GAGVSQSPRYKVAKRGQDVALRCDPISGHVSLFWYQQALGQGPEFLTYFQNEAQLDKSGLPSDRFFAERPEGSVSTLKIQRTQQEDSAVYLCASSFRSDQPQHFGDGTRLSIL.

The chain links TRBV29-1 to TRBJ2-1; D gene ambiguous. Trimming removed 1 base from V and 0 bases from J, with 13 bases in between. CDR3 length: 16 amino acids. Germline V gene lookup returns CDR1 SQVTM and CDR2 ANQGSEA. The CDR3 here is CSVEAGSASSYNEQFF. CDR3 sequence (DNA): TGCAGCGTTGAAGCGGGCAGCGCGAGCTCCTACAATGAGCAGTTCTTC.

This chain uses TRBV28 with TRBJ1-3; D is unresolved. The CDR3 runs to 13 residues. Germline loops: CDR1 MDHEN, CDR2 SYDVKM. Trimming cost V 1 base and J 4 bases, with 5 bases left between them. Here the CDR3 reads CASSLSLGNTIYF. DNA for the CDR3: TGTGCCAGCAGTTTATCATTGGGAAACACCATATATTTT.

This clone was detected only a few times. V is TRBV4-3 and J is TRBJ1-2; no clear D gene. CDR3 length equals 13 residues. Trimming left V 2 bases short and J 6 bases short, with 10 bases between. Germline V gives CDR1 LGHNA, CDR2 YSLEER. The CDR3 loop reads CASSQNREDGYTF. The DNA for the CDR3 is TGCGCCAGCAGCCAAAACAGAGAGGATGGCTACACCTTC.

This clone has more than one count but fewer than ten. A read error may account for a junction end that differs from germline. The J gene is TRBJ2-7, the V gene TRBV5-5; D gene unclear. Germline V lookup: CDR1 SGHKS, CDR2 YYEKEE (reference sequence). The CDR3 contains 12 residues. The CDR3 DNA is TGCGCCAGCAGCCAAGTTTCCTACGAGCAGTACTTC. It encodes CASSQVSYEQYF.

CDR3 sequence reads: CASSYSGAGTEAFF. CDR3 in DNA: TGTGCCAGCAGTTACTCAGGGGCAGGGACTGAAGCTTTCTTT. This chain joins TRBV6-6 and TRBJ1-1, with D tentatively TRBD1 (5 bases). The V and J ends lost 0 bases and 5 bases respectively, with 10 bases between them. The CDR3 is made up of 14 amino acids. Germline V gene data show CDR1 as MNHNY and CDR2 as SVGAGI (reference sequence).

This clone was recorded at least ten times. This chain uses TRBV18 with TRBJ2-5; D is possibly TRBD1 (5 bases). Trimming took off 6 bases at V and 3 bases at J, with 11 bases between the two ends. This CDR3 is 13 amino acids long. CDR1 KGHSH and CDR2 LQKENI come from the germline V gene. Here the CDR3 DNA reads TGTGCCAGCTCGCAGGACAAGAAAGAGACCCAGTACTTC. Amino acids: CASSQDKKETQYF.

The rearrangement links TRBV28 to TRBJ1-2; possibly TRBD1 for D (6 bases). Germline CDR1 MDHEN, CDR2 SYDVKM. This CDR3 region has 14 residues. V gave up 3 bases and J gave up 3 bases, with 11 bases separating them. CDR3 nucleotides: TGTGCCAGCAGTTTGGGGGGCGCCTACTATGGCTACACCTTC. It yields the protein CASSLGGAYYGYTF.

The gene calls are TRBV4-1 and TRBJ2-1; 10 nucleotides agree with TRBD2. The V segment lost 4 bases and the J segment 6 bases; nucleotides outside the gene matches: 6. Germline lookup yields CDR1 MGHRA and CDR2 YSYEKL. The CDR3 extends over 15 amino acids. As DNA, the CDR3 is TGCGCCAGCAGCCCACGGACTAGCGGCATCAATGAGCAGTTCTTC. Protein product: CASSPRTSGINEQFF.

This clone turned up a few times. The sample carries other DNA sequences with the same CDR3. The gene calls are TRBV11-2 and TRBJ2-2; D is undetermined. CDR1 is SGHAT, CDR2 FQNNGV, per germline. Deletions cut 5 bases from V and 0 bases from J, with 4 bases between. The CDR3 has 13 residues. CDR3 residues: CASSLTNTGELFF. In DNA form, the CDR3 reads TGTGCCAGCAGCCTCACGAACACCGGGGAGCTGTTTTTT. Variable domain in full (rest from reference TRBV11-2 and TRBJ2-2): EAGVAQSPRYKIIEKRQSVAFWCNPISGHATLYWYQQILGQGPKLLIQFQNNGVVDDSQLPKDRFSAERLKGVDSTLKIQPAKLEDSAVYLCASSLTNTGELFFGEGSRLTVL.

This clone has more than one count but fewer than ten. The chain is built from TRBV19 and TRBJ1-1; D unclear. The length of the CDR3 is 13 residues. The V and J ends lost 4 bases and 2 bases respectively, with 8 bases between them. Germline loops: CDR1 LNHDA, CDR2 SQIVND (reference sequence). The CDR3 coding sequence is TGTGCCAGTAGTACCGGATTTAACACTGAAGCTTTCTTT. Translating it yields CASSTGFNTEAFF.

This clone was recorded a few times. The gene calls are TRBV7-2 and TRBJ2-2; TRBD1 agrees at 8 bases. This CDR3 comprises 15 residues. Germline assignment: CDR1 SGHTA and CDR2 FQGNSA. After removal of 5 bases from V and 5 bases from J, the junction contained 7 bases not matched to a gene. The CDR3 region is CASSPGQGATGELFF. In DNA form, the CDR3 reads TGTGCCAGCAGCCCCGGGCAGGGGGCAACCGGGGAGCTGTTTTTT.

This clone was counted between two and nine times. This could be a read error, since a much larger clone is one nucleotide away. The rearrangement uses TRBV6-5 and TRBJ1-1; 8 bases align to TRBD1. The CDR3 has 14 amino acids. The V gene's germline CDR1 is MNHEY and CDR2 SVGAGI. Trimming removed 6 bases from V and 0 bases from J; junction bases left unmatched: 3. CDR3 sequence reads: CASRRQGMNTEAFF. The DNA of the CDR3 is TGTGCCAGCAGACGACAGGGGATGAACACTGAAGCTTTCTTT.

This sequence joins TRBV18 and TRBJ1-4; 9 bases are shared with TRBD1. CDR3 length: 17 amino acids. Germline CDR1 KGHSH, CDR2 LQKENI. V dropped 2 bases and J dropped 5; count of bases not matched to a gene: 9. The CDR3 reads CASSPRGQGVKNEKLFF. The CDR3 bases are TGTGCCAGCTCACCAAGGGGACAGGGCGTCAAAAATGAAAAACTGTTTTTT.

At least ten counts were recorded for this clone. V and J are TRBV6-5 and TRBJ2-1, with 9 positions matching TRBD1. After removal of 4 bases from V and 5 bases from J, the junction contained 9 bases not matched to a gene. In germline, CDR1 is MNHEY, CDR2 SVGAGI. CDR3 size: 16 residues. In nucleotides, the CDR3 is TGTGCCAGCAGTTCGTGGGGACAGGGAGGGCACAATGAGCAGTTCTTC. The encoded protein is CASSSWGQGGHNEQFF.

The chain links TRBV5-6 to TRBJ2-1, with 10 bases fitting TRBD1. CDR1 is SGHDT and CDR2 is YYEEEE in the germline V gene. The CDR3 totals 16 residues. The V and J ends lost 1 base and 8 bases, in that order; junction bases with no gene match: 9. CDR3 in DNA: TGTGCCAGCAGCTTGTTAGGTAGGGACAGGGGATATGAGCAGTTCTTC. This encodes CASSLLGRDRGYEQFF.

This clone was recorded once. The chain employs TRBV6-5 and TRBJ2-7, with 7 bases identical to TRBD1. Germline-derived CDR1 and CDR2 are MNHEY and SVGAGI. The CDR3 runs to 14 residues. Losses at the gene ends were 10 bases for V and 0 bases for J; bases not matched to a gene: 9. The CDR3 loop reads CATLRDSLSYEQYF. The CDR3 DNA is TGTGCCACGTTACGGGACAGCCTCTCCTACGAGCAGTACTTC.

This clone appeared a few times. The CDR3 nucleotides are TGTGCCTGGAGTGGCGGACACCTAAATCAGCCCCAGCATTTT. Translated, it gives CAWSGGHLNQPQHF. This sequence joins TRBV30 and TRBJ1-5; TRBD1 might be the D (5 bases). Per germline, CDR1 GTSNPN and CDR2 SVGIG (reference sequence). Trimming pared 1 base from V and 4 bases from J, leaving 11 bases between. The CDR3 is 14 amino acids.

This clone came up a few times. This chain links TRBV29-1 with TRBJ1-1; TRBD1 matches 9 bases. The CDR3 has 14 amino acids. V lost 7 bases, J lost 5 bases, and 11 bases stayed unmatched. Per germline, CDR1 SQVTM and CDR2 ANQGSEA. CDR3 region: CSARAGTGKTEAFF. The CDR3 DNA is TGCAGCGCCCGCGCCGGGACAGGGAAAACTGAAGCTTTCTTT. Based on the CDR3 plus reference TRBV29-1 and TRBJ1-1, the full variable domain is SAVISQKPSRDICQRGTSLTIQCQVDSQVTMMFWYRQQPGQSLTLIATANQGSEATYESGFVIDKFPISRPNLTFSTLTVSNMSPEDSSIYLCSARAGTGKTEAFFGQGTRLTVV.

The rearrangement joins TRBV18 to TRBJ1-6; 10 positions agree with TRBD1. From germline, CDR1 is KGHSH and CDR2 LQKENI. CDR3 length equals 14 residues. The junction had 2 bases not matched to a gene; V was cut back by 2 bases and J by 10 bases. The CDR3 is CASSPGQGGSPLHF. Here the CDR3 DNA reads TGTGCCAGCTCACCAGGACAGGGGGGGTCACCCCTCCACTTT.

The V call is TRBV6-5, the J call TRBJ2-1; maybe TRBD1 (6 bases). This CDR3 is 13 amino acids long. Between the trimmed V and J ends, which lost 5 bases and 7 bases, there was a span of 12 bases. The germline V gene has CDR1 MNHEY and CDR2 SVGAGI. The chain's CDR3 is CASSAQGMNEQFF. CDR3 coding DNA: TGTGCCAGCAGTGCACAGGGTATGAATGAGCAGTTCTTC.

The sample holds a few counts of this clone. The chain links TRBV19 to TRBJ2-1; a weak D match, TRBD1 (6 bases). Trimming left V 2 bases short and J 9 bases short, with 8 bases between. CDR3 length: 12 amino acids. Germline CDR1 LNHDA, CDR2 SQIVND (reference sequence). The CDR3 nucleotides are TGTGCCAGTAGTATAAGGGGGACTGAGCAGTTCTTC. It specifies CASSIRGTEQFF.

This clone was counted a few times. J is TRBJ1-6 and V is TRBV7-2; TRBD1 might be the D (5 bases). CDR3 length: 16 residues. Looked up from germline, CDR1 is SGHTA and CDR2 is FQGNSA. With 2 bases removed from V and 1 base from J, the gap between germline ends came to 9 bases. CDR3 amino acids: CASSLRGGSYNSPLHF. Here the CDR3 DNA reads TGTGCCAGCAGCTTAAGGGGAGGATCCTATAATTCACCCCTCCACTTT.